In this sample, the clone carrying this T cell receptor beta chain turned up a few times. No antigen is known for it. The data derive from a study of T cell repertoires in cytomegalovirus infection. V was trimmed by 0 bases and J by 4 bases, leaving 15 bases between them. Germline V CDR1 and CDR2: LGHNA, YNFKEQ. The CDR3 has 16 residues. TCRdb re-called the reads with MiXCR, one entry per CDR3 protein. Here the sample spans around 120,000 distinct CDR3 sequences, 20% to 30% being singletons. The clonotype originates from a human donor in good health (CMV status not recorded). Some clones in this sample may be carry-over from other donors' samples. The material sequenced was PBMCs, sequenced either directly or after in vitro stimulation (not recorded which). The V gene is TRBV4-2, the J gene TRBJ1-2, with a tentative D call TRBD1 (6 bases). The CDR3 loop reads CASSQEGGRGAYGYTF. DNA for the CDR3: TGTGCCAGCAGCCAAGAGGGGGGCAGGGGAGCCTATGGCTACACCTTC.